What follows describes a single T cell receptor beta chain. The CDR3 extends over 20 amino acids. Germline V gene sequence: CDR1 SNHLY, CDR2 FYNNEI. J gave up 0 bases and V 2 bases, and 15 bases lay outside the gene matches. Assay: immunoSEQ multiplex PCR; the TCRdb copy retains only in-frame clones and omits some. The top ten hold about 12% of the sample, which has approximately 180,000 clones, 80% to 90% seen once. The entry originates in a study of blood T cell repertoires in COVID-19. The rearrangement links TRBV2 to TRBJ2-1, with 8 bases matching TRBD2. The sample comprised peripheral blood. This receptor was identified in a woman over 75 with COVID-19, enrolled during active disease. In nucleotides, the CDR3 is TGTGCCAGCAGTGAATTAGCGGGGCTCCGGCCGATAAGCTCCTACAATGAGCAGTTCTTC. It translates to CASSELAGLRPISSYNEQFF.